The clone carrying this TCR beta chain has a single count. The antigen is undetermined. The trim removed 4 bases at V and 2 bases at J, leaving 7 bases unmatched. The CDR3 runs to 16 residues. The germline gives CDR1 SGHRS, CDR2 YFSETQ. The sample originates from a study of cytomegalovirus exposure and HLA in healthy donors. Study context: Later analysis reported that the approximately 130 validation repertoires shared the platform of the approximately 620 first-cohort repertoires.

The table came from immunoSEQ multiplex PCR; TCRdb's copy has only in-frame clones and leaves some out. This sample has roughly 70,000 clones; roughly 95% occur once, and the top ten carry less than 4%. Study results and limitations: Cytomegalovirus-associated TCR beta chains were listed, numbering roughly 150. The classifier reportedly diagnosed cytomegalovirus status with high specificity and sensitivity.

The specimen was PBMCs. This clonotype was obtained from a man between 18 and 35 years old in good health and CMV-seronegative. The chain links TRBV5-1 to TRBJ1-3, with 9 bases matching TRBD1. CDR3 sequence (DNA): TGCGCCAGCAGCGTGGAACAGGGGGCGGCTGGAAACACCATATATTTT. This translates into CASSVEQGAAGNTIYF.